This TCR beta chain was obtained from a study of CD8 T cells in ankylosing spondylitis. Using its own MiXCR run on the 5' RACE reads, TCRdb lists one record per CDR3 protein. The data contain about 390,000 distinct CDR3 sequences, around 22% of them singletons. This clonotype was counted at least ten times. Its target is unknown. General observations from the study: Fewer than ten highly homologous variants made up a TCR beta motif, and this motif appeared characteristic of ankylosing spondylitis blood.

The germline V gene encodes CDR1 DFQATT and CDR2 SNEGSKA (reference sequence). V shed 2 bases, J shed 3 bases, and the junction held 3 bases outside the gene matches. This CDR3 comprises 14 residues. J is TRBJ2-7 and V is TRBV20-1; TRBD2 matches 11 bases. The specimen sequenced was blood, either unsorted or a sorted T cell fraction (not recorded which). The clonotype originates from a male donor with ankylosing spondylitis. CDR3 sequence (DNA): TGCAGTGCTAGATCGGGACTAGCGGTCTACGAGCAGTACTTC. Its protein product is CSARSGLAVYEQYF.